A single sample gave rise to the 3 T cell receptor beta chains below, sequenced in a study of CD8 T cells in Susac syndrome. RNA, at about 0.45 to 1 ug, was reverse transcribed with random hexamers. Each CDR3 protein is one row after TCRdb ran MiXCR on the immunoSEQ multiplex PCR reads. In the table there are about 300,000 distinct CDR3 sequences, roughly 85% of which are singletons. Sequenced: CD8+ T cells from PBMCs. The receptor set was obtained from a human donor with multiple sclerosis.

This chain joins TRBV19 and TRBJ2-7; unclear D gene. The length of the CDR3 is 14 residues. V was pared by 4 bases and J by 0 bases, with 10 bases between. Germline CDR1 and CDR2: LNHDA and SQIVND (reference sequence). Here the CDR3 reads CASSRLPSSYEQYF. CDR3 DNA: TGTGCCAGTAGTAGGCTCCCGAGCTCCTACGAGCAGTACTTC.

This chain joins TRBV19 and TRBJ1-1, with D perhaps TRBD1 (5 bases). The germline gives CDR1 LNHDA, CDR2 SQIVND (reference sequence). This CDR3 spans 15 amino acids. Between the trimmed V and J ends, which lost 5 bases and 0 bases, there was a span of 13 bases. CDR3 loop: CASSPGTALNTEAFF. The CDR3, as DNA: TGTGCCAGTAGTCCCGGGACGGCCTTGAACACTGAAGCTTTCTTT.

The CDR3 DNA reads as TGCAGTGCTAGTGTGGGGGGGGCCTACGAGCAGTACTTC. Translation: CSASVGGAYEQYF. The chain employs TRBV20-1 and TRBJ2-7, with 7 nucleotides matching TRBD2. The CDR3 has 13 residues. V lost 3 bases, J lost 2 bases, and 4 bases stayed unmatched. CDR1 is DFQATT, CDR2 SNEGSKA, per germline (reference sequence).